The source of this TCR beta chain is a study of blood T cell repertoires in COVID-19. Profiled with immunoSEQ multiplex PCR; TCRdb holds only in-frame clones, not every one. The data show about 130,000 clones, 60% to 80% seen once. Trimming at V came to 8 bases and at J to 2 bases, leaving 9 bases not matched to a gene. Looked up from germline, CDR1 is LNHDA and CDR2 is SQIVND (reference sequence). The CDR3 runs to 14 residues. Material for sequencing was peripheral blood. The J gene is TRBJ2-7, the V gene TRBV19; 7 nucleotides align to TRBD1. The source of this sequence is a woman in her 70s with acute or convalescent COVID-19. CDR3 nucleotide sequence: TGTGCCAGTGTCGCCTCGGGACAGCCCTACGAGCAGTACTTC. Translation: CASVASGQPYEQYF. The full variable domain, rest sourced from reference TRBV19 and TRBJ2-7, is DGGITQSPKYLFRKEGQNVTLSCEQNLNHDAMYWYRQDPGQGLRLIYYSQIVNDFQKGDIAEGYSVSREKKESFPLTVTSAQKNPTAFYLCASVASGQPYEQYFGPGTRLTVT.